This paragraph covers one TCR beta chain sequence. Its target is unknown. The data derive from a study of OX40 agonist ivuxolimab in advanced cancers. General study results and limits: Compared with others, partial responders at 0.1-3.0 mg/kg displayed clonal expansion among the lowest. At 0.1 to 3.0 mg/kg and by week 6, clonal expansion occurred in CD4+ and CD8+ blood T cells.

Assay used: immunoSEQ multiplex PCR; TCRdb lists only in-frame clones, some missing. This repertoire shows 70,000 or so clones, over 75% found once; its top ten account for more than 0.8%. The sequence was collected from an adult with an advanced solid tumor such as melanoma, head and neck, liver or kidney cancer. The starting material was CD4+ or CD8+ T cells sorted from blood, obtained in a trial of the OX40 agonist ivuxolimab.

In nucleotides, the CDR3 is TGCGCCAGCAGCCCGTCCACAGGGGCCTACGAGCAGTACTTC. Its protein is CASSPSTGAYEQYF. The chain couples TRBV5-1 to TRBJ2-7, with 7 bases identical to TRBD1. Per germline, CDR1 SGHRS and CDR2 YFSETQ. Germline trimming cut 4 bases from V and 2 bases from J; bases unmatched to any gene: 6. This CDR3 is built from 14 residues. The whole variable domain, remainder taken from reference TRBV5-1 and TRBJ2-7, is KAGVTQTPRYLIKTRGQQVTLSCSPISGHRSVSWYQQTPGQGLQFLFEYFSETQRNKGNFPGRFSGRQFSNSRSEMNVSTLELGDSALYLCASSPSTGAYEQYFGPGTRLTVT.